This T cell receptor (beta chain) was sequenced for a study of metastatic and nonmetastatic thyroid tumors. Study details: The authors compared repertoires across blood and tumor or nodule tissue from malignant and benign thyroid patients. Study-wide results and limits: According to reports, the diversity of TCR beta was significantly higher in malignant thyroid tumors than in benign nodules, and this held in both blood and tumor samples.

CDR3 length: 16 residues. The V end lost 7 bases, the J end lost 3 bases, and 19 bases lay between the germline ends. Germline CDR1 is MGHDK and CDR2 is SYGVNS. From the PCR reads, TCRdb re-called clones with MiXCR. The sample shows approximately 70,000 clones, roughly 4% of them seen only once. Patients underwent thyroid surgery, and none had received any treatment before it. This clone was counted between two and nine times. Antigen specificity is unknown. The receptor was isolated from a female donor with papillary thyroid cancer or a benign thyroid nodule (not recorded which). Some clones in this sample may be carry-over from other donors' samples. This chain joins TRBV25-1 and TRBJ2-1, with TRBD2 as a possible D gene (6 bases). The material sequenced was blood. Here the CDR3 DNA reads TGTGCCAGCACCCCCCCGTGGGGCGGGAACTACAATGAGCAGTTCTTC. Its protein is CASTPPWGGNYNEQFF. Full variable domain (remainder filled in from reference TRBV25-1 and TRBJ2-1): EADIYQTPRYLVIGTGKKITLECSQTMGHDKMYWYQQDPGMELHLIHYSYGVNSTEKGDLSSESTVSRIRTEHFPLTLESARPSHTSQYLCASTPPWGGNYNEQFFGPGTRLTVL.